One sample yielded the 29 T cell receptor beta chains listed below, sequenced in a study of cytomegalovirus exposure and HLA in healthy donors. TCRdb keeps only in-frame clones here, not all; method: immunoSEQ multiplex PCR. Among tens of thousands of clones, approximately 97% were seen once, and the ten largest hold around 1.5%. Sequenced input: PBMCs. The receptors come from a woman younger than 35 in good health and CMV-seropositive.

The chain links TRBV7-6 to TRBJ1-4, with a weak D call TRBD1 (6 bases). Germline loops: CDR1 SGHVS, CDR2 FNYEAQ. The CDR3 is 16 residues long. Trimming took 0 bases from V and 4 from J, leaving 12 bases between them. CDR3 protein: CASSLAPRGINEKLFF. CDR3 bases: TGTGCCAGCAGCTTAGCCCCGAGGGGGATTAATGAAAAACTGTTTTTT.

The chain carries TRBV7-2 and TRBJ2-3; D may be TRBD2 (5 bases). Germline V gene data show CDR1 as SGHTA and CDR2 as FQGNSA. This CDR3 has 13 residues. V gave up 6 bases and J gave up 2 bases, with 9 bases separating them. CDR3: CASSSDFTDTQYF. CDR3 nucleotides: TGTGCCAGCAGTTCGGACTTCACAGATACGCAGTATTTT.

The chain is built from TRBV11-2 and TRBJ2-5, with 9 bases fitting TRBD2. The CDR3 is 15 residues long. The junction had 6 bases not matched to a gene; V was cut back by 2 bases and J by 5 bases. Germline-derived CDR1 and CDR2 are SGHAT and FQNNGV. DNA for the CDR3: TGTGCCAGCAGCTTATCGGCGGGAGGGTTGGAGACCCAGTACTTC. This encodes CASSLSAGGLETQYF.

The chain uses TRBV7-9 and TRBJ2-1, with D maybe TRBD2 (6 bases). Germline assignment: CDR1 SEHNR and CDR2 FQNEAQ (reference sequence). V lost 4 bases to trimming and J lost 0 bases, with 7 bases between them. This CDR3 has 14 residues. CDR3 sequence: CASSSSVSYNEQFF. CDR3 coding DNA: TGTGCCAGCAGCTCTAGCGTCTCCTACAATGAGCAGTTCTTC.

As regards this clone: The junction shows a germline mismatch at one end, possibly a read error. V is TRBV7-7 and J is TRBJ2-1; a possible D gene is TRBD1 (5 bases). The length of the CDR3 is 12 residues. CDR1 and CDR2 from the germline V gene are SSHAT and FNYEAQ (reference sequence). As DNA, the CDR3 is TGTGCTAGCAGCCCAACAGGAAATGAGCAGTTCTTC. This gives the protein CASSPTGNEQFF.

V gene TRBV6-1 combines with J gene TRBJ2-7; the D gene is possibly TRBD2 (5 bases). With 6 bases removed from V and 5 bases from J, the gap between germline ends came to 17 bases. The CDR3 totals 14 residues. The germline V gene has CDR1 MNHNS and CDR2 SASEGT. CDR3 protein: CASSQRYPPDEQYF. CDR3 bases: TGTGCCAGCAGCCAGCGGTACCCACCGGACGAGCAGTACTTC.

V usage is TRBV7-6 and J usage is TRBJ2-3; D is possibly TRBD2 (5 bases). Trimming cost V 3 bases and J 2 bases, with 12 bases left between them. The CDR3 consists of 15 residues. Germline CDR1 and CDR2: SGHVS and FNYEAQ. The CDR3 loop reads CASSLRGLLTDTQYF. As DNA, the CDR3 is TGTGCCAGCAGCTTGCGCGGACTCCTCACAGATACGCAGTATTTT.

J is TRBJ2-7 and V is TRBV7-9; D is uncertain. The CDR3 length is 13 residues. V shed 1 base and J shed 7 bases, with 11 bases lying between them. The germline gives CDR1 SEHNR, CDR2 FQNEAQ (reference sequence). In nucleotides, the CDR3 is TGTGCCAGCAGCTTAGGGGCCGCTAAAGAGCAGTACTTC. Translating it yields CASSLGAAKEQYF.

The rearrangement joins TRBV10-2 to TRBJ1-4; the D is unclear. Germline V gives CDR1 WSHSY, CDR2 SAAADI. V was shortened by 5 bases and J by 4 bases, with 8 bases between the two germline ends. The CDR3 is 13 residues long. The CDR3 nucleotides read TGCGCCAGCAGTATGGAGTTTAATGAAAAACTGTTTTTT. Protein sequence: CASSMEFNEKLFF.

The CDR3 protein is CASSLELAGGNEQYF. The DNA for the CDR3 is TGTGCCAGCAGCCTTGAACTAGCGGGAGGGAACGAGCAGTACTTC. V is TRBV7-6 and J is TRBJ2-7, with 13 bases identical to TRBD2. The V and J ends lost 5 bases and 5 bases, in that order; junction bases with no gene match: 6. Germline V gene sequence: CDR1 SGHVS, CDR2 FNYEAQ. The CDR3 spans 15 residues.

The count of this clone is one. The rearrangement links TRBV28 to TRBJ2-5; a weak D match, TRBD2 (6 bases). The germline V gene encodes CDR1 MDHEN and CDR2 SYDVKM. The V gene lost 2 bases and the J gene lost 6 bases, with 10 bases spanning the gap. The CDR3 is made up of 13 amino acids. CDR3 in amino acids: CASSLTGRKTQYF. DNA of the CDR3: TGTGCCAGCAGTTTAACCGGGAGAAAGACCCAGTACTTC.

The CDR3 region is CASRDGRGGDEQFF. The CDR3 coding sequence is TGCGCCAGCAGGGACGGCCGCGGGGGGGATGAGCAGTTCTTC. V usage is TRBV10-2 and J usage is TRBJ2-1; 9 bases fit TRBD2. Per the germline V gene, CDR1 is WSHSY and CDR2 is SAAADI. The CDR3 is made up of 14 amino acids. Trimming removed 6 bases from V and 8 bases from J; junction bases left unmatched: 8.

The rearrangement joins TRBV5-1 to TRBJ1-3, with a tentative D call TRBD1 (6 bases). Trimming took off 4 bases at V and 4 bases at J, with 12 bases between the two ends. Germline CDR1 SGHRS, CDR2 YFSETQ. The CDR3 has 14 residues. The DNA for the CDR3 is TGCGCCAGCAGCCCGCAGGGGTCGGGAAACACCATATATTTT. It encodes CASSPQGSGNTIYF.

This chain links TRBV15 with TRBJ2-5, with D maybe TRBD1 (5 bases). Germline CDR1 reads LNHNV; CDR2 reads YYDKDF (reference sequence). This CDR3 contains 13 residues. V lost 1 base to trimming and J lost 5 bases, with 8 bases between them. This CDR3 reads CATSRGQLETQYF. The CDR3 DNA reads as TGTGCCACCAGCAGAGGACAGTTGGAGACCCAGTACTTC.

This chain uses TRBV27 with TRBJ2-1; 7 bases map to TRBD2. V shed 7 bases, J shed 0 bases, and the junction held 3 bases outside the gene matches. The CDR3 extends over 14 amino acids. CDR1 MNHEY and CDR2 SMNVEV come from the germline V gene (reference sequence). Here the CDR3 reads CASNGGSSYNEQFF. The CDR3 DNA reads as TGTGCCAGCAACGGCGGGAGCTCCTACAATGAGCAGTTCTTC.

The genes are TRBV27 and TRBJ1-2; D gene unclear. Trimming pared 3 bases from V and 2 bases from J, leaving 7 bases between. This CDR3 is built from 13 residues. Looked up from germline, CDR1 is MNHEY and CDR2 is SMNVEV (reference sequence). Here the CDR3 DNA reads TGTGCCAGCAGTTTTAGCCCCAACTATGGCTACACCTTC. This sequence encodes CASSFSPNYGYTF.

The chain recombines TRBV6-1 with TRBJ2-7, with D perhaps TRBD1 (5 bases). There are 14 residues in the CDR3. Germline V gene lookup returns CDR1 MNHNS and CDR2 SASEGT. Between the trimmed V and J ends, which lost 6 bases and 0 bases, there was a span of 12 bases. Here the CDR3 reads CASSGYRHSYEQYF. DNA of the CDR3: TGTGCCAGCAGCGGTTACAGGCACTCCTACGAGCAGTACTTC.

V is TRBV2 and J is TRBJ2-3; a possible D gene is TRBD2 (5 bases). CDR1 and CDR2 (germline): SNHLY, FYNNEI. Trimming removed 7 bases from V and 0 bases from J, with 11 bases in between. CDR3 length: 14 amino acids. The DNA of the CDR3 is TGTGCCAGCATGCGTGGACTTAGCACAGATACGCAGTATTTT. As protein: CASMRGLSTDTQYF.

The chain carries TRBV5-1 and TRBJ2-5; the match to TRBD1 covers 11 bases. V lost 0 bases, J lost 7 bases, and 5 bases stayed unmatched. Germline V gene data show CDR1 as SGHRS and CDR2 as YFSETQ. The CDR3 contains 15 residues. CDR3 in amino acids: CASSLASGQGGTQYF. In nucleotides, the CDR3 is TGCGCCAGCAGCTTGGCCTCGGGACAGGGGGGGACCCAGTACTTC.

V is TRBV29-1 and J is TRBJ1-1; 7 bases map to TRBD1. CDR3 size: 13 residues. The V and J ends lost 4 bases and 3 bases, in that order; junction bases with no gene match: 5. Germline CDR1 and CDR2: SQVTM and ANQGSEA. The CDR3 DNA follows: TGCAGCGTTGCTCAGGGGGTATACACTGAAGCTTTCTTT. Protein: CSVAQGVYTEAFF. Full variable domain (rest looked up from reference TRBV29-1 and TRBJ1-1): SAVISQKPSRDICQRGTSLTIQCQVDSQVTMMFWYRQQPGQSLTLIATANQGSEATYESGFVIDKFPISRPNLTFSTLTVSNMSPEDSSIYLCSVAQGVYTEAFFGQGTRLTVV.

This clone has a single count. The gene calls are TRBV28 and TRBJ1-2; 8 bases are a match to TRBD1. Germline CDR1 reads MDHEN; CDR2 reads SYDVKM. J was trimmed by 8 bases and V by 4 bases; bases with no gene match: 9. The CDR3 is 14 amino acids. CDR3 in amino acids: CASSSRQGLGGYTF. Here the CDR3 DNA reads TGTGCCAGCAGTTCAAGACAGGGGCTAGGAGGCTACACCTTC.

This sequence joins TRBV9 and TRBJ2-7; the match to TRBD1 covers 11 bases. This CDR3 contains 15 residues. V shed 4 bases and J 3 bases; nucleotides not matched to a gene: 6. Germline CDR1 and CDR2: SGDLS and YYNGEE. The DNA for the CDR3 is TGTGCCAGCAGCCCGGCCGGGACAGGGGGCTACGAGCAGTACTTC. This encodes CASSPAGTGGYEQYF.

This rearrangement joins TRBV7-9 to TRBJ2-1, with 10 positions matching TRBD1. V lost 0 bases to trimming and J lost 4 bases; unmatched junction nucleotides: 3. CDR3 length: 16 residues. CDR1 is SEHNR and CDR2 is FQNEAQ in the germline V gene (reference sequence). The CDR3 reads CASSLATGGRYNEQFF. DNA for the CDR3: TGTGCCAGCAGCTTAGCGACAGGGGGCAGATACAATGAGCAGTTCTTC.

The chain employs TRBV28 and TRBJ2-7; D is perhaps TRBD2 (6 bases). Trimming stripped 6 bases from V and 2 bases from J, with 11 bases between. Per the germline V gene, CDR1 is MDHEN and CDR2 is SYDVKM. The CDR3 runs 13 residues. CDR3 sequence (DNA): TGTGCCAGCAGCAGTGGGACTCCCTACGAGCAGTACTTC. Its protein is CASSSGTPYEQYF.

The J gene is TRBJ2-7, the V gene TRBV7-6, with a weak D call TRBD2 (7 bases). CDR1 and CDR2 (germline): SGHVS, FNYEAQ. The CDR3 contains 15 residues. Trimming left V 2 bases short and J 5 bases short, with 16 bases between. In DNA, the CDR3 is TGTGCCAGCAGCTTACAGATTGGGGGGGACAACGAGCAGTACTTC. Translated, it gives CASSLQIGGDNEQYF.

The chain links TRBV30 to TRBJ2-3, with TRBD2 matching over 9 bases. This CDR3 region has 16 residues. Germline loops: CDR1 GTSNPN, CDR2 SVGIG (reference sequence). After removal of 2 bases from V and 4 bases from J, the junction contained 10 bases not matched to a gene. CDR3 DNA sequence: TGTGCCTGGAGTAGGGCTAGCGGGATAGTAGCAGATACGCAGTATTTT. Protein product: CAWSRASGIVADTQYF. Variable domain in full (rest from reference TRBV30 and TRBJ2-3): SQTIHQWPATLVQPVGSPLSLECTVEGTSNPNLYWYRQAAGRGLQLLFYSVGIGQISSEVPQNLSASRPQDRQFILSSKKLLLSDSGFYLCAWSRASGIVADTQYFGPGTRLTVL.

This CDR3 reads CARSPDSVQETQYF. The CDR3 DNA reads TGTGCCAGAAGCCCGGATAGCGTACAAGAGACCCAGTACTTC. The chain links TRBV5-3 to TRBJ2-5; D possibly corresponds to TRBD2 (5 bases). TRBV5-3 is recorded as an ORF, its role being uncertain. This CDR3 spans 14 amino acids. V lost 4 bases, J lost 2 bases, and 12 bases lay in between.

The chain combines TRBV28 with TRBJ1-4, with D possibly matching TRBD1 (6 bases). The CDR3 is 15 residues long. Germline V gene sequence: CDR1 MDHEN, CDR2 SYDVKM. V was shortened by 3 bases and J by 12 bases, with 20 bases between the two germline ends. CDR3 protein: CASSLSRQVGSELFF. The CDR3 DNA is TGTGCCAGCAGTTTGTCCCGACAGGTGGGGAGCGAACTGTTTTTT.

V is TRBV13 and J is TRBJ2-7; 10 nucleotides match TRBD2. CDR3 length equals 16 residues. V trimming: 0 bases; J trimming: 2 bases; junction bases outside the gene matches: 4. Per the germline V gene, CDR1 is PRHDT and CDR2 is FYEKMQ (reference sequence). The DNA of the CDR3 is TGTGCCAGCAGCTTAGGCCGAGCGGGAGGGACCTACGAGCAGTACTTC. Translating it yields CASSLGRAGGTYEQYF.